Following are 10 T cell receptor beta chains from one sample sequenced in a study of T cell changes during pregnancy in multiple sclerosis. The protocol was immunoSEQ multiplex PCR, while the TCRdb copy is restricted to in-frame clones and leaves out a portion. This table holds 30,000 to 40,000 clones, 90% found once. The sequencing used CD4+ T cells from peripheral blood mononuclear cells, collected in the second trimester of pregnancy. These receptors were obtained from a female donor with multiple sclerosis, enrolled in a pregnancy study.

The chain joins TRBV19 to TRBJ2-7; 7 nucleotides agree with TRBD2. Germline assignment: CDR1 LNHDA and CDR2 SQIVND (reference sequence). The CDR3 totals 14 residues. The ends lost 11 bases at V and 5 bases at J; junction bases unmatched: 15. CDR3 coding DNA: TGTGCCTCACAAAGGGAGGGCCAGGGTAACGAGCAGTACTTC. Translated: CASQREGQGNEQYF.

Only one count was recorded for this clone. The rearrangement joins TRBV6-5 to TRBJ1-4, with 7 positions matching TRBD1. Germline lookup yields CDR1 MNHEY and CDR2 SVGAGI. The V segment lost 6 bases and the J segment 7 bases; nucleotides outside the gene matches: 5. This CDR3 has 13 amino acids. The CDR3 DNA reads TGTGCCAGCAGAGCAGGGGGTGGTGAAAAACTGTTTTTT. Translated: CASRAGGGEKLFF.

This sequence joins TRBV7-9 and TRBJ2-7; TRBD1 is a possible D gene (8 bases). The V end lost 10 bases, the J end lost 7 bases, and 20 bases lay between the germline ends. The CDR3 has 13 amino acids. Germline CDR1 reads SEHNR; CDR2 reads FQNEAQ (reference sequence). In DNA form, the CDR3 reads TGTGCCATTACAGGGGGGGGCCTGGGGGAGCAGTACTTC. Protein product: CAITGGGLGEQYF.

The chain links TRBV19 to TRBJ2-5, with TRBD1 matching over 9 bases. Trimming removed 5 bases from V and 5 bases from J; junction bases left unmatched: 6. The CDR3 runs 14 residues. CDR1 and CDR2 (germline): LNHDA, SQIVND (reference sequence). The CDR3 DNA follows: TGTGCCAGTAGTGGTACAGGGGGCGCGGAGACCCAGTACTTC. Amino acids: CASSGTGGAETQYF.

The V and J genes are TRBV6-1 and TRBJ2-1; a possible D gene is TRBD2 (5 bases). This CDR3 is 16 amino acids long. Germline-derived CDR1 and CDR2 are MNHNS and SASEGT. Trimming took 3 bases from V and 7 from J, leaving 19 bases between them. CDR3 in amino acids: CASSENPSGIGNEQFF. In DNA form, the CDR3 reads TGTGCCAGCAGTGAGAACCCATCCGGGATCGGTAATGAGCAGTTCTTC.

The chain is built from TRBV11-3 and TRBJ2-1, with 12 bases identical to TRBD2. This CDR3 has 15 amino acids. J was trimmed by 7 bases and V by 5 bases; bases with no gene match: 6. Germline V gene sequence: CDR1 SGHNT, CDR2 YENEEA. CDR3 coding DNA: TGTGCCAGCAGCCAGGGACTAGCGGGCACGAATGAGCAGTTCTTC. Protein sequence: CASSQGLAGTNEQFF.

This clone was seen a handful of times. The V call is TRBV28, the J call TRBJ2-5; 9 nucleotides agree with TRBD1. The CDR3 sequence is 18 residues long. V lost 4 bases to trimming and J lost 6 bases; unmatched junction nucleotides: 18. Germline CDR1 is MDHEN and CDR2 is SYDVKM. CDR3 DNA: TGTGCCAGCAGTTCCTACCAGACAGGGGGAGGTGTCATAAAGACCCAGTACTTC. Amino acids: CASSSYQTGGGVIKTQYF.

The CDR3 reads CASSVVSYSAGELFF. CDR3 DNA: TGTGCCAGCAGCGTAGTGAGCTATTCGGCCGGGGAGCTGTTTTTT. The chain couples TRBV9 to TRBJ2-2; no definite D call. The V and J ends lost 0 bases and 6 bases respectively, with 12 bases between them. The length of the CDR3 is 15 residues. The germline gives CDR1 SGDLS, CDR2 YYNGEE. Full variable domain (missing parts from reference TRBV9 and TRBJ2-2): DSGVTQTPKHLITATGQRVTLRCSPRSGDLSVYWYQQSLDQGLQFLIQYYNGEERAKGNILERFSAQQFPDLHSELNLSSLELGDSALYFCASSVVSYSAGELFFGEGSRLTVL.

This chain joins TRBV5-1 and TRBJ1-2; perhaps TRBD1 as D (5 bases). Trimming took off 0 bases at V and 0 bases at J, with 12 bases between the two ends. Germline assignment: CDR1 SGHRS and CDR2 YFSETQ. There are 16 residues in the CDR3. Written as DNA, the CDR3 is TGCGCCAGCAGCTTGGGACAGCCCAGAGCTAACTATGGCTACACCTTC. This translates into CASSLGQPRANYGYTF.

The rearrangement uses TRBV9 and TRBJ1-1; the D is unclear. Deletions cut 4 bases from V and 4 bases from J, with 11 bases between. Per the germline V gene, CDR1 is SGDLS and CDR2 is YYNGEE. The CDR3 has 13 residues. Here the CDR3 DNA reads TGTGCCAGCAGCCCCGGCCCGGGCACTGAAGCTTTCTTT. Protein product: CASSPGPGTEAFF.